A single T cell receptor (beta chain) is shown here with its context. These data come from a study of cytomegalovirus exposure and HLA in healthy donors. Vbeta (60) and Jbeta (13) primers were used in the PCR. Produced via immunoSEQ multiplex PCR; TCRdb's table is partial and in-frame only. The repertoire table contains 100,000 to 150,000 clones. V shed 3 bases and J shed 0 bases, with 8 bases lying between them. CDR1 is SEHNR, CDR2 FQNEAQ, per germline (reference sequence). This CDR3 is 14 amino acids long. The sequenced sample consisted of PBMCs. V usage is TRBV7-9 and J usage is TRBJ2-5, with D uncertain. The receptor comes from a woman between 35 and 50 years old in good health and CMV-seronegative. CDR3 nucleotides: TGTGCCAGCAGCTTTTTTGACAACCAAGAGACCCAGTACTTC. Amino acid sequence: CASSFFDNQETQYF.